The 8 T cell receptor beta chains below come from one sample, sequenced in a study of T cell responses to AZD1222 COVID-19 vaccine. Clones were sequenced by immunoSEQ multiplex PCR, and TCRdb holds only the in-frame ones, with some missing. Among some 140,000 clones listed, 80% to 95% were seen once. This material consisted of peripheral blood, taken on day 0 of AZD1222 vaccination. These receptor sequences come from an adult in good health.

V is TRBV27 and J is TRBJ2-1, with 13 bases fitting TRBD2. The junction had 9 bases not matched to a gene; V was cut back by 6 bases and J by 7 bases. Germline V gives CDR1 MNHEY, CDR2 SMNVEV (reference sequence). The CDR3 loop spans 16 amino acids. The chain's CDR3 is CASRRGLAGSKNEQFF. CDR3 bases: TGTGCCAGCAGGCGGGGACTAGCGGGAAGTAAGAATGAGCAGTTCTTC.

Written as DNA, the CDR3 is TGTGCCAGCAGCTTGGCCCTAGTACGAACTTACGAGCAGTACTTC. Its protein is CASSLALVRTYEQYF. J is TRBJ2-7 and V is TRBV5-6; D remains ambiguous. There are 15 residues in the CDR3. V lost 0 bases and J lost 4, with 14 bases in between. Germline V lookup: CDR1 SGHDT, CDR2 YYEEEE.

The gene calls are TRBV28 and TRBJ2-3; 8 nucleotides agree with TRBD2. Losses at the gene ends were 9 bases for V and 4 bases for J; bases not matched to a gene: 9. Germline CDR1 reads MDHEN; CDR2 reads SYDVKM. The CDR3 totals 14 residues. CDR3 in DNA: TGTGCCAGTTTACCGGGACTAGTACCAGATACGCAGTATTTT. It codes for CASLPGLVPDTQYF. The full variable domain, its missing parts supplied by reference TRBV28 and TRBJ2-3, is DVKVTQSSRYLVKRTGEKVFLECVQDMDHENMFWYRQDPGLGLRLIYFSYDVKMKEKGDIPEGYSVSREKKERFSLILESASTNQTSMYLCASLPGLVPDTQYFGPGTRLTVL.

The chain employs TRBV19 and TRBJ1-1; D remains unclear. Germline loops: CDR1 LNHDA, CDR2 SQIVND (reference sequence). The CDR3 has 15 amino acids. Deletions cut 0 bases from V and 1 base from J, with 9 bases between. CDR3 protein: CASSIDLLENTEAFF. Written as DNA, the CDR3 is TGTGCCAGTAGTATAGATCTATTAGAGAACACTGAAGCTTTCTTT.

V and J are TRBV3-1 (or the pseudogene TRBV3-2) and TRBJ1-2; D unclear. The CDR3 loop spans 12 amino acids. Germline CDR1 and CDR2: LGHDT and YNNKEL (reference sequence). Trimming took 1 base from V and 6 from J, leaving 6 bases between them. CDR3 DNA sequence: TGTGCCAGCAGCCAAGCCGGGGATGGCTACACCTTC. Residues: CASSQAGDGYTF.

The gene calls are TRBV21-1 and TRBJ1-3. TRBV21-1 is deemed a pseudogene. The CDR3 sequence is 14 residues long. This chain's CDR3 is CASSKVWVGNTIYF. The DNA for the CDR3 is TGTGCCAGCAGCAAAGTTTGGGTTGGAAACACCATATATTTT.

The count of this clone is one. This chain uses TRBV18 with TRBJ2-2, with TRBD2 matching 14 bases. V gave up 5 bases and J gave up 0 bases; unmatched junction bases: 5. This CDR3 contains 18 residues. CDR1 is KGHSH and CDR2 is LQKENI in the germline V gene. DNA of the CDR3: TGTGCCAGCTCATCAGGGACTAGCGGGGGCGCGAACACCGGGGAGCTGTTTTTT. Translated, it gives CASSSGTSGGANTGELFF.

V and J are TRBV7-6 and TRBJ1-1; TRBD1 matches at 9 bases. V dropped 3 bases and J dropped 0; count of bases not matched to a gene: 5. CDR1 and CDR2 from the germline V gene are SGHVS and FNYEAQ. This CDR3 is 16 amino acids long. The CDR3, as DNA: TGTGCCAGCAGCTTGGGACAGGGACCGATGAACACTGAAGCTTTCTTT. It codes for CASSLGQGPMNTEAFF. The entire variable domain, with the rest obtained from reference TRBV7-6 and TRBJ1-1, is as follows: GAGVSQSPRYKVTKRGQDVALRCDPISGHVSLYWYRQALGQGPEFLTYFNYEAQQDKSGLPNDRFSAERPEGSISTLTIQRTEQRDSAMYRCASSLGQGPMNTEAFFGQGTRLTVV.